Listed below are T cell receptor beta chains from one sample, sequenced in a study of cytotoxic CD8 clonotypes in ibrutinib-treated CLL. Data came from immunoSEQ multiplex PCR; TCRdb stores just in-frame clones and leaves some out. Here the sample spans about 44,000 clones, roughly two thirds being singletons. The sample was PBMCs, taken after 12 months of ibrutinib treatment. The receptors stem from a human donor with chronic lymphocytic leukemia. Both conserved end residues are part of each CDR3. The D gene is left open where the match is weak. Clone size is given for some rows only: seen once, a few or many times, or a class if the clone is expanded.

J | D | size | V | DNA | CDR3
TRBJ1-5 | . | medium-sized | TRBV19 | TGTGCCAGTAGTATAGGGGAGCGGCAAATGCCCCAGCATTTT | CASSIGERQMPQHF
TRBJ1-5 | . | . | TRBV21-1 | TGTGCCAGCAGCACGAACAGGGAAATTTATCAGCCCCAGCATTTT | CASSTNREIYQPQHF
TRBJ2-1 | TRBD2 | once | TRBV7-8 | TGTGCCAGCAGCTTAGGCGGGGGGGGTAATGAGCAGTTCTTC | CASSLGGGGNEQFF
TRBJ2-7 | TRBD1 | few | TRBV9 | TGTGCCAGCAGCGTAGCAATGACAGGGGTCATCTACGAGCAGTACTTC | CASSVAMTGVIYEQYF
TRBJ2-1 | TRBD1 | . | TRBV7-6 | TGTGCCAGCAGCTTAGCCGGGACAGCTGCCTACAATGAGCAGTTCTTC | CASSLAGTAAYNEQFF
TRBJ1-4 | . | once | TRBV6-6 | TGTGCCAGCAGTAGGTGGGGGATTAATGAAAAACTGTTTTTT | CASSRWGINEKLFF
TRBJ2-3 | . | few | TRBV11-2 | TGTGCCAGCAGCTCCCCCGTGGGTTGGCAAGATACGCAGTATTTT | CASSSPVGWQDTQYF
TRBJ1-6 | . | . | TRBV12-2 | TGTGCAAGTCGCCCTCTGAGTTCACCCCTCCACTTT | CASRPLSSPLHF
TRBJ1-4 | . | . | TRBV7-6 | TGTGCCAGCAGGCCTTCAGGCCAGGGGAGGGAAAAACTGTTTTTT | CASRPSGQGREKLFF
TRBJ1-2 | . | few | TRBV4-2 | TGTGCCAGCAGCCCAAATCTGGGGAGTCTAGGCTATGGCTACACCTTC | CASSPNLGSLGYGYTF
TRBJ1-5 | . | . | TRBV19 | TGTGCCAGTAGTTTACGCCTCGGACAGAATAGCAATCAGCCCCAGCATTTT | CASSLRLGQNSNQPQHF
TRBJ2-1 | TRBD1 | . | TRBV7-3 | TGTGCCAGCAGCTCCTCGGGACAGGGATACAATGAGCAGTTCTTC | CASSSSGQGYNEQFF
TRBJ2-3 | . | . | TRBV5-1 | TGCGCCAGCAGCCGACGTGGTCCCTCTAGCACAGATACGCAGTATTTT | CASSRRGPSSTDTQYF
TRBJ1-6 | TRBD1 | few | TRBV5-1 | TGCGCCAGCAGCACGGGACAGGGGACTTCACCCCTCCACTTT | CASSTGQGTSPLHF
TRBJ2-7 | . | . | TRBV5-1 | TGCGCCAGCAGCAATCCGACAAACTACGAGCAGTACTTC | CASSNPTNYEQYF
TRBJ2-1 | . | . | TRBV15 | TGTGCCACCAGCAGTAATCGGGGGTTGATTTACAATGAGCAGTTCTTC | CATSSNRGLIYNEQFF
TRBJ1-2 | . | . | TRBV6-6 | TGTGCCAGCAGTAGTAGAGGGCTTAGCTATGGCTACACCTTC | CASSSRGLSYGYTF
TRBJ1-1 | . | once | TRBV19 | TGTGCCAGTAGTATTCTGGGAAAAACGATCTCTGATGACACTGAAGCTTTCTTT | CASSILGKTISDDTEAFF
TRBJ2-7 | TRBD1 | . | TRBV27 | TGTGCCAGCAGGCAGGGACAGGGCCGCGCCCCCGAATACGAGCAGTACTTC | CASRQGQGRAPEYEQYF
TRBJ2-1 | TRBD2 | . | TRBV10-1 | TGCGCCAGCAGCCCAGCGGGGGGCCTATACAATGAGCAGTTCTTC | CASSPAGGLYNEQFF
TRBJ1-1 | . | . | TRBV6-5 | TGTGCCAGCATGCTGAGGCCGAACACTGAAGCTTTCTTT | CASMLRPNTEAFF
TRBJ2-1 | TRBD2 | . | TRBV4-1 | TGCGCCAGCAGCTTTACCGGGACTAGGTACGACAATGAGCAGTTCTTC | CASSFTGTRYDNEQFF
TRBJ2-2 | . | . | TRBV5-1 | TGCGCCAGCAGCTTACCTAGCGACAGCACCGGGGAGCTGTTTTTT | CASSLPSDSTGELFF
TRBJ1-1 | . | . | TRBV5-1 | TGCGCCAGCAGCTTGGCGGGGGGCTTCACTGAAGCTTTCTTT | CASSLAGGFTEAFF
TRBJ1-2 | . | . | TRBV10-3 | TGTGCCATCAGTAGCCCTGACGGTTTTAACTATGGCTACACCTTC | CAISSPDGFNYGYTF
TRBJ2-3 | . | . | TRBV5-4 | TGTGCCAGCAGCCCGGGGGCCACAGATACGCAGTATTTT | CASSPGATDTQYF
TRBJ1-1 | . | . | TRBV28 | TGTGCCAGCACAGCGGGGGGAATCACTGAAGCTTTCTTT | CASTAGGITEAFF
TRBJ1-6 | TRBD1 | . | TRBV6-5 | TGTGCCAGCAGTTACTCAGGACAGGGGATTTCACCCCTCCACTTT | CASSYSGQGISPLHF
TRBJ2-1 | TRBD2 | . | TRBV11-2 | TGTGCCAGCAGCTTCCGGTTCTCGGGACTAGCGGGGGTTGAGCAGTTCTTC | CASSFRFSGLAGVEQFF
TRBJ1-1 | . | few | TRBV5-1 | TGCGCCAGCAGCTTCCAGACTAACACTGAAGCTTTCTTT | CASSFQTNTEAFF
TRBJ1-1 | TRBD1 | . | TRBV27 | TGTGCCAGCCACCCAGGGGGCTCTTGGGAAGCTTTCTTT | CASHPGGSWEAFF
TRBJ1-4 | TRBD1 | . | TRBV5-6 | TGTGCCAGCAGCTTGGGACAGGGGGAAGAAAAACTGTTTTTT | CASSLGQGEEKLFF
TRBJ1-2 | . | . | TRBV6-6 | TGTGCCAGCAAAGGAACGGGACGGAACTATGGCTACACCTTC | CASKGTGRNYGYTF
TRBJ1-3 | . | . | TRBV6-1 | TGTGCCAGCAGTGAAGAATTCAGGGGAAACACCATATATTTT | CASSEEFRGNTIYF
TRBJ2-5 | . | . | TRBV5-6 | TGTGCCAGCAGCTTTGCGTTCGTAGCAGAGACCCAGTACTTC | CASSFAFVAETQYF
TRBJ1-6 | . | once | TRBV6-6 | TGTGCCAGCAGCCCGGGACTAGGGCCCCTCCACTTT | CASSPGLGPLHF
TRBJ1-4 | . | . | TRBV6-5 | TGTGCCAGCAGTTACTCGTGGCGGAACAATGAAAAACTGTTTTTT | CASSYSWRNNEKLFF
TRBJ1-2 | TRBD1 | . | TRBV18 | TGTGCCAGCTCATCCGGACAGGGAAACTATGGCTACACCTTC | CASSSGQGNYGYTF
TRBJ1-2 | . | few | TRBV7-9 | TGTGCCAGCAGCTACGAGTCTGGTTTGGATGGCTACACCTTC | CASSYESGLDGYTF